At least ten counts were recorded for the clone carrying this T cell receptor beta chain. Its antigen is unidentified. This entry is derived from a study of molecular identifiers for immune sequencing clone quantification. TCRdb reprocessed the PCR reads with MiXCR, giving one entry per CDR3 protein. The table has nearly 650,000 distinct CDR3 sequences, approximately 24% seen once. Study-level findings and limits: Clones above 20 RNA copies contained over 97% of effector molecules and under 1% of naive molecules.

The V gene's germline CDR1 is SEHNR and CDR2 FQNEAQ (reference sequence). Trimming took 5 bases from V and 1 from J, leaving 14 bases between them. CDR3 length: 16 residues. Sorting was used to obtain naive CD8 T cells (CD8+CD4-CCR7+CD45RA+). Sequencing used naive CD8+ T cells from blood, with Jurkat cell RNA spiked in. The subset was: FACS-sorted CD8+CD4-CCR7+CD45RA+ naive T cells. The source of this sequence is a human donor in good health. Some libraries in this study had Jurkat cell RNA spiked in. This chain uses TRBV7-9 with TRBJ2-2; D is perhaps TRBD1 (5 bases). The CDR3: CASSHPITGNTGELFF. CDR3 DNA: TGTGCCAGCAGCCACCCGATAACAGGGAACACCGGGGAGCTGTTTTTT. Complete variable domain (other parts from reference TRBV7-9 and TRBJ2-2): DTGVSQNPRHKITKRGQNVTFRCDPISEHNRLYWYRQTLGQGPEFLTYFQNEAQLEKSRLLSDRFSAERPKGSFSTLEIQRTEQGDSAMYLCASSHPITGNTGELFFGEGSRLTVL.